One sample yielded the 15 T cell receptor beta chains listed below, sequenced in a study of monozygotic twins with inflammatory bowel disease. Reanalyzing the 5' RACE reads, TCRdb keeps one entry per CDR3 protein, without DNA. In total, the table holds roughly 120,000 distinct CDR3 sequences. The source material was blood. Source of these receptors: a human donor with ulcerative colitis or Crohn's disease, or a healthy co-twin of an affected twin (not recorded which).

The chain's CDR3 is CASSSPRDGDNEQFF. The chain joins TRBV5-6 to TRBJ2-1; TCRdb names TRBD1, which stays unverified in the absence of DNA. Germline lookup yields CDR1 SGHDT and CDR2 YYEEEE. CDR3 length: 15 residues.

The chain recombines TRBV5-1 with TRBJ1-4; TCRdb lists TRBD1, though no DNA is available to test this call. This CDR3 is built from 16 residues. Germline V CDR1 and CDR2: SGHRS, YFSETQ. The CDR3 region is CASSPQGTRGNEKLFF.

The CDR3 region is CASRRSISGNTIYF. The chain employs TRBV6-1 and TRBJ1-3. The CDR3 spans 14 residues. Per germline, CDR1 MNHNS and CDR2 SASEGT.

The CDR3 loop reads CAIRETNYGYTF. The chain uses TRBV7-2 and TRBJ1-2; TCRdb's D gene call, TRBD1, goes unchecked for lack of DNA. Germline V CDR1 and CDR2: SGHTA, FQGNSA. This CDR3 contains 12 residues.

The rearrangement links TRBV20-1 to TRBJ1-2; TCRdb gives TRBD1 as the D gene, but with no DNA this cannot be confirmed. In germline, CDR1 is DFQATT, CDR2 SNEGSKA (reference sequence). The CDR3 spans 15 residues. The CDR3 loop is CSARAVGGGNYGYTF.

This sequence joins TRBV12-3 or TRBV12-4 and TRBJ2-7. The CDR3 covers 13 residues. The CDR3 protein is CASSQTRLYEQYF.

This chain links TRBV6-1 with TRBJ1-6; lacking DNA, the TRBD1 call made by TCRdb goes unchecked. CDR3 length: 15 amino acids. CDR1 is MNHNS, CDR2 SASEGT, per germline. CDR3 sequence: CASSGPGQEDSPLHF.

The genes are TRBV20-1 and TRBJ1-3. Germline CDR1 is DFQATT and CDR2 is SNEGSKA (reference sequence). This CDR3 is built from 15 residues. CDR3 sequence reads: CSAATGVGSGNTIYF.

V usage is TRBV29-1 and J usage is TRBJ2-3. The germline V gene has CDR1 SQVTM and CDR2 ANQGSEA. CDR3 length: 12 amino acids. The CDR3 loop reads CSVGPSTDTQYF.

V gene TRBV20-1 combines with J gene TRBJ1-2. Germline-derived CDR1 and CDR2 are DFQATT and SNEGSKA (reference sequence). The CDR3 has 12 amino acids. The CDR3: CSATIDFFGYTF.

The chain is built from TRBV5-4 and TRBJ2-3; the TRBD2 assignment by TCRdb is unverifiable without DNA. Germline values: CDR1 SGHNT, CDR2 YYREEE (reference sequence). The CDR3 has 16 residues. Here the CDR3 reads CASSQTSGTFTDTQYF.

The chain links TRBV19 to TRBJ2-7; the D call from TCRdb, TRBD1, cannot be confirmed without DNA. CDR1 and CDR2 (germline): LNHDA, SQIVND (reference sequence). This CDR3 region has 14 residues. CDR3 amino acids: CASSIRDTTYEQYF.

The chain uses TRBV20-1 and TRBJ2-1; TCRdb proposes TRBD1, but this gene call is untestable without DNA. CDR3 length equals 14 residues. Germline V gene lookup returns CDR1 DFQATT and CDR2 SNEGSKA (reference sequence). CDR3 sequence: CSARVPGSYNEQFF.

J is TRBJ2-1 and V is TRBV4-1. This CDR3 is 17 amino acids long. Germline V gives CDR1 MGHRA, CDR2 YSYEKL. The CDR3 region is CASSHRAFGPSYNEQFF.

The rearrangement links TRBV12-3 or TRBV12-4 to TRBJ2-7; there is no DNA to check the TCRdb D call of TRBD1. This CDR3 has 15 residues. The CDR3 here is CASSLIGTGPYEQYF.